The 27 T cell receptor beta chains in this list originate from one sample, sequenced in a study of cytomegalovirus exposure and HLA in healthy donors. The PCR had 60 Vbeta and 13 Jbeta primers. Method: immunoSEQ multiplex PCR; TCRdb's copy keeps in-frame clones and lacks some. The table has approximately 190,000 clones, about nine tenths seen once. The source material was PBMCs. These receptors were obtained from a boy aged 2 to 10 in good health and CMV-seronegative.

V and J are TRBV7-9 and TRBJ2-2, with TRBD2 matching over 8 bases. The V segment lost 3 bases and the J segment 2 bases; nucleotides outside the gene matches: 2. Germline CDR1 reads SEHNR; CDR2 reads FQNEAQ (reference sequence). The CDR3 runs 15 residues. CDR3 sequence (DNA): TGTGCCAGCAGCTTCTTAGCGGGAAACACCGGGGAGCTGTTTTTT. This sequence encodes CASSFLAGNTGELFF.

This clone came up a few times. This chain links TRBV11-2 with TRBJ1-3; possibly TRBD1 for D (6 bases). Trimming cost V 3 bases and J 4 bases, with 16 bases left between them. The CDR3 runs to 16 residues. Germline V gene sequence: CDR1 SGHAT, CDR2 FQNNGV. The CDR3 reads CASSLEPGVRGNTIYF. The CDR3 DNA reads TGTGCCAGCAGCTTGGAACCAGGGGTTCGAGGAAACACCATATATTTT. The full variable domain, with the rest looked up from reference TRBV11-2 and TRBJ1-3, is EAGVAQSPRYKIIEKRQSVAFWCNPISGHATLYWYQQILGQGPKLLIQFQNNGVVDDSQLPKDRFSAERLKGVDSTLKIQPAKLEDSAVYLCASSLEPGVRGNTIYFGEGSWLTVV.

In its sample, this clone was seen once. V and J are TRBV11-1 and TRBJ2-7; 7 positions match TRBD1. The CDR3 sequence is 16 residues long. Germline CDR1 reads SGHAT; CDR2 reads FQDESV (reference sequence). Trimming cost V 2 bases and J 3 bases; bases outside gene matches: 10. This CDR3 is CASSLRGGAGGYEQYF. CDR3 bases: TGTGCCAGCAGCTTACGAGGGGGCGCAGGTGGCTACGAGCAGTACTTC. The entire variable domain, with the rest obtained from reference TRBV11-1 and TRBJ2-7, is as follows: EAEVAQSPRYKITEKSQAVAFWCDPISGHATLYWYRQILGQGPELLVQFQDESVVDDSQLPKDRFSAERLKGVDSTLKIQPAELGDSAMYLCASSLRGGAGGYEQYFGPGTRLTVT.

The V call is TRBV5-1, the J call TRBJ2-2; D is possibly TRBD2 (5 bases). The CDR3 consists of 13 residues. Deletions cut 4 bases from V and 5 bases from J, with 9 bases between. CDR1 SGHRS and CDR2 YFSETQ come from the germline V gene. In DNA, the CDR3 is TGCGCCAGCAGCGAGGGATGGACCGGGGAGCTGTTTTTT. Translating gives CASSEGWTGELFF.

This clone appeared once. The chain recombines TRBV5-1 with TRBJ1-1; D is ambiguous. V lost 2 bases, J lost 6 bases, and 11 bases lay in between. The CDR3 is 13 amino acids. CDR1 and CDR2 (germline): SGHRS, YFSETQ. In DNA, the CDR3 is TGCGCCAGCAGCTTTACCCTGGGCTCTGAAGCTTTCTTT. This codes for CASSFTLGSEAFF.

CDR3 loop: CASSSASGGARETQYF. CDR3 nucleotide sequence: TGTGCCAGCAGTAGCGCCAGCGGGGGGGCTAGGGAGACCCAGTACTTC. The V gene is TRBV27, the J gene TRBJ2-5; 10 nucleotides agree with TRBD2. Germline V CDR1 and CDR2: MNHEY, SMNVEV (reference sequence). V shed 5 bases, J shed 5 bases, and the junction held 11 bases outside the gene matches. The CDR3 spans 16 residues.

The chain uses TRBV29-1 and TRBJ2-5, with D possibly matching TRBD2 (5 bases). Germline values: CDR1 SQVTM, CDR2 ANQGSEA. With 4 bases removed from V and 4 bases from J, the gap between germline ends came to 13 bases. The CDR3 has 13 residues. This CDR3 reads CSVGGPAGETQYF. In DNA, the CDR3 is TGCAGCGTTGGCGGTCCGGCGGGAGAGACCCAGTACTTC.

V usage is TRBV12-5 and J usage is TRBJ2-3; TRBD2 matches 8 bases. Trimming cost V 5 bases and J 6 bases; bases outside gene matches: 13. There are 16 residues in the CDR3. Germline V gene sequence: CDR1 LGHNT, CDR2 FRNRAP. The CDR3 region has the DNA TGTGCTAGTGGTCGAACAGGGCCAGCGGGGGTGGATACGCAGTATTTT. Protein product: CASGRTGPAGVDTQYF.

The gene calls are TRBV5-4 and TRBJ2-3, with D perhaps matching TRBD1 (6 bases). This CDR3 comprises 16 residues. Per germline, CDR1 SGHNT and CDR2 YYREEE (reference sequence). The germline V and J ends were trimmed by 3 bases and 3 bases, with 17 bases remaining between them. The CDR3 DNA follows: TGTGCCAGCAGCTCGGCGACGACAGGAAAGACAGATACGCAGTATTTT. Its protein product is CASSSATTGKTDTQYF.

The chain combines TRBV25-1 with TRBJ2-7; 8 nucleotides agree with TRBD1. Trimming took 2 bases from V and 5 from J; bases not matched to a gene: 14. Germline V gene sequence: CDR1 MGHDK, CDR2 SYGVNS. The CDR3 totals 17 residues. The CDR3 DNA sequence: TGTGCCAGCAGTGAAGCCGGGACAGGAATGCCGAGGAACGAGCAGTACTTC. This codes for CASSEAGTGMPRNEQYF.

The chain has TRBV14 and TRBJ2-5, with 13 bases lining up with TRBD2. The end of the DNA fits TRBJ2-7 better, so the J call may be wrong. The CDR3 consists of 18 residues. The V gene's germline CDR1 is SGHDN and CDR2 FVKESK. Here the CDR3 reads CASSQGGLAGVKSYEQYF. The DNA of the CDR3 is TGTGCCAGCAGCCAAGGAGGACTAGCGGGAGTGAAGTCCTACGAGCAGTACTTC.

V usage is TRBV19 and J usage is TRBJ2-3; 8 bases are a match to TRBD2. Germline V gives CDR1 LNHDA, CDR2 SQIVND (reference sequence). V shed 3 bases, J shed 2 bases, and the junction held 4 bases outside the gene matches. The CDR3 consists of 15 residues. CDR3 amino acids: CASSIQRGITDTQYF. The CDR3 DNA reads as TGTGCCAGTAGTATCCAGCGGGGGATCACAGATACGCAGTATTTT.

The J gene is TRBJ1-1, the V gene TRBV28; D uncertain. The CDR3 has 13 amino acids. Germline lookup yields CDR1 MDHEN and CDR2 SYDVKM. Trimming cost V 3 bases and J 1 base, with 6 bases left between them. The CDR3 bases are TGTGCCAGCAGTTTTGCGGAGAACACTGAAGCTTTCTTT. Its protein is CASSFAENTEAFF.

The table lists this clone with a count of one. In nucleotides, the CDR3 is TGTGCCAGCAGTCGACCCCCCGCGACGGGACTTCTCTCCTACAATGAGCAGTTCTTC. It encodes CASSRPPATGLLSYNEQFF. V and J are TRBV7-2 and TRBJ2-1; possible D gene TRBD2, 6 bases. Trimming left V 6 bases short and J 0 bases short, with 24 bases between. This CDR3 region has 19 residues. Germline V lookup: CDR1 SGHTA, CDR2 FQGNSA.

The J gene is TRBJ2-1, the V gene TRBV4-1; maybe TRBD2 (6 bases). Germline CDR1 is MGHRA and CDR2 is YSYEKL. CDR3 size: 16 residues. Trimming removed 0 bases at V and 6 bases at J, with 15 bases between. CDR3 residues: CASSQDRTSLRNEQFF. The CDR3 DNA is TGCGCCAGCAGCCAAGATCGCACTAGCTTACGCAATGAGCAGTTCTTC.

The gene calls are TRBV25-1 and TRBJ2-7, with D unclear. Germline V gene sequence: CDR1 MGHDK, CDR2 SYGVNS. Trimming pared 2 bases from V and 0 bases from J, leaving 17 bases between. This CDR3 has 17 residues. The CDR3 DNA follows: TGTGCCAGCAGTGAAAGCTACAGAAAACCGAGCTCCTACGAGCAGTACTTC. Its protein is CASSESYRKPSSYEQYF.

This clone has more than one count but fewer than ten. As DNA, the CDR3 is TGTGCCAGCAGTATGAACCCTCCCTCGACTGTTCAAGAGACCCAGTACTTC. This sequence encodes CASSMNPPSTVQETQYF. The rearrangement uses TRBV2 and TRBJ2-5; D not resolved. Per germline, CDR1 SNHLY and CDR2 FYNNEI. V was clipped by 5 bases and J by 2 bases, with 21 bases between them. The CDR3 is 17 residues long.

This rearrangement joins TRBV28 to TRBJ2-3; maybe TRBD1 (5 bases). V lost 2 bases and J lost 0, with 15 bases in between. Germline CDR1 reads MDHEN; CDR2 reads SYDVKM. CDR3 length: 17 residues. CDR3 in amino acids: CASSLSRTPQSTDTQYF. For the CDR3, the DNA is TGTGCCAGCAGTTTAAGCCGGACACCCCAGAGCACAGATACGCAGTATTTT.

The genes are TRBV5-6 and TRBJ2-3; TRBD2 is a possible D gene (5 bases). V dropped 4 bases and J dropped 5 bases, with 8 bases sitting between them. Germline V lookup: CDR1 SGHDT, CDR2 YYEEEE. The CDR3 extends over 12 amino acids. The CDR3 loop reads CASSPEGDTQYF. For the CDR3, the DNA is TGTGCCAGCAGCCCAGAGGGAGATACGCAGTATTTT.

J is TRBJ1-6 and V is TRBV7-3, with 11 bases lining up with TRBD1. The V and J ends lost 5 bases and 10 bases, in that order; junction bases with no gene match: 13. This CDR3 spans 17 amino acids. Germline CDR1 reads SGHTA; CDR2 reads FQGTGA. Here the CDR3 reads CASSPDRGRRKESPLHF. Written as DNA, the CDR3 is TGTGCCAGCAGCCCGGACAGGGGGCGTCGAAAGGAATCACCCCTCCACTTT.

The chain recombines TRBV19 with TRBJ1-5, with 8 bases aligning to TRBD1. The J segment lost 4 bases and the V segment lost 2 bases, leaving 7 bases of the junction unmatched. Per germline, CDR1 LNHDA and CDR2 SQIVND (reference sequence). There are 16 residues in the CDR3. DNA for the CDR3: TGTGCCAGTAGTATACTCGGGACAGGCATGAATCAGCCCCAGCATTTT. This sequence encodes CASSILGTGMNQPQHF. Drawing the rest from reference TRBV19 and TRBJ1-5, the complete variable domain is DGGITQSPKYLFRKEGQNVTLSCEQNLNHDAMYWYRQDPGQGLRLIYYSQIVNDFQKGDIAEGYSVSREKKESFPLTVTSAQKNPTAFYLCASSILGTGMNQPQHFGDGTRLSIL.

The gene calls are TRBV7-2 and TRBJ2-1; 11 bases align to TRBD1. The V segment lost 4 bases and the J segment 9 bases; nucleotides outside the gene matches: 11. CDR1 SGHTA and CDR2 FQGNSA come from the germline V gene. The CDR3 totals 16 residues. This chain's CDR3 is CASSSYWTGGKGEQFF. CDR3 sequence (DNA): TGTGCCAGCAGCTCTTATTGGACAGGGGGCAAGGGTGAGCAGTTCTTC.

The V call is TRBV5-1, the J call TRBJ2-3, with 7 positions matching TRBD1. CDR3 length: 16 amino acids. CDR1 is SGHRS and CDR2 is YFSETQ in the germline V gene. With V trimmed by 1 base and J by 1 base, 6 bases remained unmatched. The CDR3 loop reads CASSLSVTGGTDTQYF. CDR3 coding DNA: TGCGCCAGCAGCTTGAGTGTTACAGGGGGCACAGATACGCAGTATTTT.

The CDR3 sequence: CASSLGTAGMGQPQHF. The CDR3 bases are TGTGCCAGCAGCTTAGGGACGGCGGGGATGGGGCAGCCCCAGCATTTT. The chain combines TRBV11-2 with TRBJ1-5, with D unresolved. Germline CDR1 and CDR2: SGHAT and FQNNGV. The CDR3 has 16 residues. The V end was cut by 1 base, the J end by 7 bases, with 17 bases between.

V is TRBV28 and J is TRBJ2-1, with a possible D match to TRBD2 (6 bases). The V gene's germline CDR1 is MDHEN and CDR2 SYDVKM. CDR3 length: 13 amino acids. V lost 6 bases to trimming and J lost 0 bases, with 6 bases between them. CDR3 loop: CASRGGSYNEQFF. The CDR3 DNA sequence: TGTGCCAGCAGGGGGGGCTCCTACAATGAGCAGTTCTTC.

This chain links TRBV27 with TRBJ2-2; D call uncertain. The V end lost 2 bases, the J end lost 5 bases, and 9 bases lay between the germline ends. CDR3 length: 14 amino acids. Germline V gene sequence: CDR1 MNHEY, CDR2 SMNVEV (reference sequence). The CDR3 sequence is CASSLIVETGELFF. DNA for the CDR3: TGTGCCAGCAGTTTAATAGTCGAGACCGGGGAGCTGTTTTTT.

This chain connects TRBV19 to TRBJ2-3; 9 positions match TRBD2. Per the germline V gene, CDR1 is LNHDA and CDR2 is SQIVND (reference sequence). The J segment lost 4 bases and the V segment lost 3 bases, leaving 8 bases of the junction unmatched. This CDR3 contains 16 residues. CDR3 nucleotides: TGTGCCAGTAGTATTACGGACCTAGCGGGATCAGATACGCAGTATTTT. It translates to CASSITDLAGSDTQYF.